This TCR beta chain was identified in a study of T cells after yellow fever vaccination. The overall study: It was SMART-Seq v4 Ultra Low Input that prepared the fractions with low cell numbers.

Germline trimming cut 1 base from V and 7 bases from J; bases unmatched to any gene: 7. The CDR3 loop spans 16 amino acids. Germline values: CDR1 MGHRA, CDR2 YSYEKL. One entry per CDR3 protein results from TCRdb running MiXCR on the 5' RACE reads. The sample contains 250,000 to 350,000 distinct CDR3 sequences, approximately 8% of which appear only once. Study-wide results and caveats: Clones from primary vaccination mostly reappeared after the booster (approximately 96% CD4, over 85% CD8).

On this clonotype itself: Antigen unknown.

This sequence was found in a man aged 18 to 35 who received the YFV17D yellow fever vaccine. Source: CD4+ T cells sorted from PBMCs, taken 5 days after the yellow fever booster vaccination. The chain is built from TRBV4-1 and TRBJ1-5; 10 nucleotides line up with TRBD1. CDR3 in DNA: TGCGCCAGCAGCCAAGTAGAGACAGGGGGCAGGCAGCCCCAGCATTTT. This gives the protein CASSQVETGGRQPQHF.